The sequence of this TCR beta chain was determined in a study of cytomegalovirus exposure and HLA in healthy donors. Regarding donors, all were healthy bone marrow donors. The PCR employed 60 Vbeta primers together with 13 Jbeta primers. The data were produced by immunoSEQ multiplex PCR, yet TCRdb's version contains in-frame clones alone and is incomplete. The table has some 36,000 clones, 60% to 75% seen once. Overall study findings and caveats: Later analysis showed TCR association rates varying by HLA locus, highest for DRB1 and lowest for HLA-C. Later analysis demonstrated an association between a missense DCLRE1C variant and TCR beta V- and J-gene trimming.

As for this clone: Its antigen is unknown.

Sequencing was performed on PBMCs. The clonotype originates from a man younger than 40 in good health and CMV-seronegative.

DNA for the CDR3: TGCGCCAGCAGCTCGGACAGCTATGGCTACACCTTC. Translating it yields CASSSDSYGYTF. The chain combines TRBV5-1 with TRBJ1-2, with a tentative D call TRBD1 (6 bases). Germline V gene sequence: CDR1 SGHRS, CDR2 YFSETQ. V lost 3 bases and J 4 bases, leaving 7 bases between the germline ends. The CDR3 loop spans 12 amino acids.